The 5 T cell receptor beta chains below come from one sample, sequenced in a study of shared clonotypes between healthy human individuals. Profiling relied on immunoSEQ multiplex PCR, and the TCRdb table lists in-frame clones only, not all of them. The table has about 710,000 clones, about 80% seen once. The sequenced material came from memory CD4+ T cells sorted from blood. As to subset: CD45RA-negative fraction. Receptors originate from a woman in her twenties or thirties in good health.

J is TRBJ1-1 and V is TRBV18, with D maybe TRBD1 (6 bases). V lost 3 bases and J lost 4, with 12 bases in between. Germline-derived CDR1 and CDR2 are KGHSH and LQKENI. The CDR3 is made up of 14 amino acids. The DNA of the CDR3 is TGTGCCAGCTCACCCGACAGGTTTCGCACTGAAGCTTTCTTT. It is translated as CASSPDRFRTEAFF. The full variable domain, with the rest looked up from reference TRBV18 and TRBJ1-1, is NAGVMQNPRHLVRRRGQEARLRCSPMKGHSHVYWYRQLPEEGLKFMVYLQKENIIDESGMPKERFSAEFPKEGPSILRIQQVVRGDSAAYFCASSPDRFRTEAFFGQGTRLTVV.

V gene TRBV5-1 combines with J gene TRBJ2-7; D may be TRBD1 (6 bases). This CDR3 is 14 amino acids long. Trimming stripped 7 bases from V and 1 base from J, with 15 bases between. Germline CDR1 SGHRS, CDR2 YFSETQ. The CDR3 coding sequence is TGCGCCAGCGCCGACACAGGGCGGTCCTACGAGCAGTACTTC. This gives the protein CASADTGRSYEQYF. Complete variable domain (other parts from reference TRBV5-1 and TRBJ2-7): KAGVTQTPRYLIKTRGQQVTLSCSPISGHRSVSWYQQTPGQGLQFLFEYFSETQRNKGNFPGRFSGRQFSNSRSEMNVSTLELGDSALYLCASADTGRSYEQYFGPGTRLTVT.

V gene TRBV23-1 combines with J gene TRBJ2-1; D is perhaps TRBD1 (6 bases). TRBV23-1 is flagged as an ORF with uncertain function. The CDR3 runs to 17 residues. Trimming cost V 3 bases and J 1 base, with 16 bases left between them. The CDR3 DNA reads as TGCGCCAGCAGTCACCACAGGGTGCCCCTTTCCTACAATGAGCAGTTCTTC. This encodes CASSHHRVPLSYNEQFF.

This clone was observed a single time. The rearrangement joins TRBV7-9 to TRBJ2-7, with D possibly being TRBD2 (5 bases). Trimming shortened V by 0 bases and J by 1 base, and 7 bases separated the two germline ends. CDR3 length: 14 residues. CDR1 and CDR2 from the germline V gene are SEHNR and FQNEAQ (reference sequence). The CDR3 region has the DNA TGTGCCAGCAGCTTAGCGGGGAGTTCCTACGAGCAGTACTTC. Protein sequence: CASSLAGSSYEQYF.

This clone was seen at least ten times. The chain joins TRBV30 to TRBJ2-5; TRBD2 agrees at 7 bases. V lost 4 bases to trimming and J lost 4 bases; unmatched junction nucleotides: 9. The CDR3 length is 14 residues. The V gene's germline CDR1 is GTSNPN and CDR2 SVGIG (reference sequence). The CDR3 reads CAWTPGGSRETQYF. DNA for the CDR3: TGTGCCTGGACCCCTGGCGGGAGCAGAGAGACCCAGTACTTC.